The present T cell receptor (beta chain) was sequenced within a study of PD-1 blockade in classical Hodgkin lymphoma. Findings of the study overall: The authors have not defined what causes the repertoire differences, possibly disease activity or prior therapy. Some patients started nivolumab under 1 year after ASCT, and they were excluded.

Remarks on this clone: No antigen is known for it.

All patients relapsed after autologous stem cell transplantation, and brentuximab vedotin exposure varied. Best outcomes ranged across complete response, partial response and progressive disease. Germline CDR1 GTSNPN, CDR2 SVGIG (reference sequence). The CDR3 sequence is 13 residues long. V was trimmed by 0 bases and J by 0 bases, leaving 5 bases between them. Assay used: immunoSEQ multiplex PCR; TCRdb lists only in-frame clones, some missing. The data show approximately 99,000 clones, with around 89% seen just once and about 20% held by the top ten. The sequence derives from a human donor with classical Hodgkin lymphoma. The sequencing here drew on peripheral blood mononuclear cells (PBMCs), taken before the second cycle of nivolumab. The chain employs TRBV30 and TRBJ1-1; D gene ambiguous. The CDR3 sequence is CAWSVQVNTEAFF. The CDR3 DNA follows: TGTGCCTGGAGTGTGCAGGTGAACACTGAAGCTTTCTTT.